The clone carrying this T cell receptor (beta chain) was seen repeatedly, ten times or more. No antigen is known for it. TCRdb re-called the 5' RACE reads with MiXCR, one entry per CDR3 protein. Among 150,000 to 200,000 distinct CDR3 sequences, under 14% were seen once, and the ten largest hold roughly 3.8%. Losses at the gene ends were 5 bases for V and 0 bases for J; bases not matched to a gene: 8. Germline values: CDR1 SGHTA, CDR2 FQGNSA. The CDR3 loop spans 17 amino acids. The data were obtained in a study of T-cell memory formation after mild COVID-19. Study-wide points: That cross-reactive memory joined was suggested by some responding clones appearing in pre-infection memory. CD4+ bias marked clones expanding day 15 to 37, unlike balanced contracting clones.

The V gene is TRBV7-2, the J gene TRBJ1-3, with TRBD1 matching over 9 bases. This sequence was found in a young man who had mild COVID-19 (a few samples of this study predate the infection). Cell type and time point are not known. Sequenced material: PBMCs or a T cell subset sorted from them (not recorded which). CDR3 amino acids: CASSRGTGGNSGNTIYF. Written as DNA, the CDR3 is TGTGCCAGCAGCAGAGGTACAGGGGGCAACTCTGGAAACACCATATATTTT.